This TCR beta chain emerged from a study of type 1 and type 2 diabetes patients. Study summary: Participants included type 1 and type 2 diabetes patients plus nondiabetic controls. The whole study generated around 20,000,000 paired-end reads. General study findings and limits: Type 2 diabetes and control V and J usage correlated highly, around 0.97.

Germline assignment: CDR1 SGHTA and CDR2 FQGNSA. CDR3 length equals 14 residues. The junction had 12 bases not matched to a gene; V was cut back by 5 bases and J by 11 bases. PCR was run on genomic DNA. Amplification of the beta chain CDR3 used 30 forward and 13 reverse multiplex primers. TCRdb re-analysed the multiplex PCR reads in MiXCR, keeping a single row per CDR3 protein. Found here are some 250,000 distinct CDR3 sequences, 45% to 60% of them singletons; the top ten hold roughly an eighth. This clonotype is a singleton in its sample. Its antigen is as yet unknown. Donors had no other autoimmune disease or infection in four weeks.

The chain recombines TRBV7-2 with TRBJ2-5; TRBD1 matches 9 bases. The origin of this receptor is a man between 18 and 35 years old with type 2 diabetes. The sample comprised peripheral blood mononuclear cells (PBMCs). The chain's CDR3 is CASSPARDRAPQYF. CDR3 nucleotides: TGTGCCAGCAGCCCCGCCCGGGACAGGGCACCGCAGTACTTC.